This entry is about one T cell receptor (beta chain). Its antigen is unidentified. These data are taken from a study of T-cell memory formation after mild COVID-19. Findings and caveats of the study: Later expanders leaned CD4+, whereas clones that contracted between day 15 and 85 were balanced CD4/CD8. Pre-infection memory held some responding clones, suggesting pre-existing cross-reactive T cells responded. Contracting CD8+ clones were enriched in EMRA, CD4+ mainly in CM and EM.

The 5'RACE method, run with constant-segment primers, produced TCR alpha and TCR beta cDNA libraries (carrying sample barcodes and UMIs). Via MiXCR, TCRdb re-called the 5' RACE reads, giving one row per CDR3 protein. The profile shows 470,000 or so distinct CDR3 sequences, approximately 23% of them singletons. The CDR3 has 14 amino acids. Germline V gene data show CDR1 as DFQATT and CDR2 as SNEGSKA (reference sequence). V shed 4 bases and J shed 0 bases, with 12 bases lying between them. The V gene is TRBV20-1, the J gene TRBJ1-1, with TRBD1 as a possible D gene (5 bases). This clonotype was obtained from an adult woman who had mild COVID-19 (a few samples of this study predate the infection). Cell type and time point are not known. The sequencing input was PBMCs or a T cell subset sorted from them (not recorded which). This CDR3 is CSAIEGTMNTEAFF. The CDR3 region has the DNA TGCAGTGCTATAGAAGGGACGATGAACACTGAAGCTTTCTTT.